The clone carrying this TCR beta chain was counted a few times. The sample is drawn from a study of cytomegalovirus exposure and HLA in healthy donors. CDR1 is MGHRA, CDR2 YSYEKL, per germline. The CDR3 is 15 amino acids. V was pared by 4 bases and J by 4 bases, with 14 bases between. PCR involved 60 Vbeta and 13 Jbeta primers. TCRdb's table, derived via immunoSEQ multiplex PCR, lists solely in-frame clones and lacks some. The data show 95,000 to 100,000 clones, 76% seen once. Sequenced sample: PBMCs. The sequence derives from a man aged 35 to 55 in good health and CMV-seronegative. This rearrangement joins TRBV4-1 to TRBJ2-1; a weak D match, TRBD1 (6 bases). Written as DNA, the CDR3 is TGCGCCAGCAGCCGCCCCCTACAGGGTTACAATGAGCAGTTCTTC. The encoded protein is CASSRPLQGYNEQFF.